What follows describes a single TCR beta chain. The J segment lost 5 bases and the V segment lost 5 bases, leaving 4 bases of the junction unmatched. In germline, CDR1 is SEHNR, CDR2 FQNEAQ (reference sequence). This CDR3 has 15 amino acids. The data belong to a study of blood T cell repertoires in COVID-19. Study as a whole: PBMCs, B-cell-depleted T cells, or T cells were the source of the cDNA or gDNA that made up the material.

Profiling relied on immunoSEQ multiplex PCR, and the TCRdb table lists in-frame clones only, not all of them. Of 120,000 or so clones detected, around 81% appear once; the ten largest clones hold under 4.5%. This TCR was sampled from a woman aged 50 to 60 with acute or convalescent COVID-19. The sequenced material came from peripheral blood. The chain couples TRBV7-9 to TRBJ2-5; TRBD2 matches 14 bases. CDR3 sequence reads: CASSRGLAGAETQYF. Here the CDR3 DNA reads TGTGCCAGCAGCAGGGGACTAGCGGGAGCGGAGACCCAGTACTTC. Full variable domain (rest looked up from reference TRBV7-9 and TRBJ2-5): DTGVSQNPRHKITKRGQNVTFRCDPISEHNRLYWYRQTLGQGPEFLTYFQNEAQLEKSRLLSDRFSAERPKGSFSTLEIQRTEQGDSAMYLCASSRGLAGAETQYFGPGTRLLVL.